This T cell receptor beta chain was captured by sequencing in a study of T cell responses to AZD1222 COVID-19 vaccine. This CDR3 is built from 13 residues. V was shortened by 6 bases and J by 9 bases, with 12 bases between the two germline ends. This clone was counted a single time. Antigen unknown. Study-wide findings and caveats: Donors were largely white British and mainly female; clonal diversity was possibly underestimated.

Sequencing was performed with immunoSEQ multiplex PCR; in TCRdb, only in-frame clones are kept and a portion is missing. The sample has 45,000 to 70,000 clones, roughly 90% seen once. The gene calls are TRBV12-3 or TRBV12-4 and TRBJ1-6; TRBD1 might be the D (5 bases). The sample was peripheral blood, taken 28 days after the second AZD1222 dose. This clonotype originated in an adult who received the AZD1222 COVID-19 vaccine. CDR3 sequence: CASSRTGRSPLHF. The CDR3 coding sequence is TGTGCCAGCAGCCGAACGGGGCGTTCACCCCTCCACTTT.